These T cell receptor beta chains were read from a single sample in a study of blood T cell repertoires in COVID-19. The assay was immunoSEQ multiplex PCR, and TCRdb's table has in-frame clones only and misses some. The sample records about 180,000 clones, about 81% being singletons. Input material: peripheral blood. These receptors all come from an elderly woman with COVID-19, enrolled during active disease. CDR3s include the opening cysteine and the closing phenylalanine or tryptophan. The D gene is left open where the match is weak. Size is stated for part of the rows, as once, few or many counts, or as a class when the clone is expanded.

CDR3nt	CDR3aa	abundance	v_gene	d_gene	j_gene
TGTGCCAGCAGCCAAGGGAGAGGCCTAGACCATGAAGCTTTCTTT	CASSQGRGLDHEAFF	NA	TRBV4-2	NA	TRBJ1-1
TGTGCCAGCAGTGTTGAGGAGACCCAGTACTTC	CASSVEETQYF	NA	TRBV2	NA	TRBJ2-5
TGTGCCAGCAGCTTATTCAGCGCGAACACCGGGGAGCTGTTTTTT	CASSLFSANTGELFF	few	TRBV7-6	NA	TRBJ2-2
TGTGCCAGCAGCACCCGACTAGCGGAAGAGACCCAGTACTTC	CASSTRLAEETQYF	NA	TRBV7-9	TRBD2	TRBJ2-5
TGTGCCAGCAGCAGGGAATTTGTCGAGCAGTACTTC	CASSREFVEQYF	NA	TRBV2	NA	TRBJ2-7
TGTGCCAGCAGCCTCGTGGGGACAGGGAGAACCGGGGAGCTGTTTTTT	CASSLVGTGRTGELFF	NA	TRBV27	TRBD1	TRBJ2-2
TGTGCCAGCAGCCCCTATAGGGCAGGGGGGAACACTGAAGCTTTCTTT	CASSPYRAGGNTEAFF	NA	TRBV13	TRBD1	TRBJ1-1
TGTGCCAGCAGCTTGAGCGGGGGGGCGGAGACCCAGTACTTC	CASSLSGGAETQYF	NA	TRBV7-3	TRBD2	TRBJ2-5
TGTGCCAGTAGTATCAGGCGGGGGCAGGGCTATGGCTACACCTTC	CASSIRRGQGYGYTF	NA	TRBV19	NA	TRBJ1-2
TGCGCCAGCAGGCCTAGCGGGGGGGTCACAGATACGCAGTATTTT	CASRPSGGVTDTQYF	NA	TRBV5-1	TRBD2	TRBJ2-3
TGTGCCAGCAGCGCACAGGGGGACGGTGAAAAACTGTTTTTT	CASSAQGDGEKLFF	NA	TRBV7-9	TRBD1	TRBJ1-4
TGTGCCAGCAGCCCAGTGGGCCCTGGGGCCACAGATACGCAGTATTTT	CASSPVGPGATDTQYF	NA	TRBV11-2	NA	TRBJ2-3
TGCGCCAGCAGCTTGGTCCCGGGACAGGGGAATGGCTACACCTTC	CASSLVPGQGNGYTF	NA	TRBV5-1	TRBD1	TRBJ1-2
TGTGCCAGCAGCGTAGGGGCGGGAAGCACAGATACGCAGTATTTT	CASSVGAGSTDTQYF	once	TRBV9	NA	TRBJ2-3
TGCAGCGTTACAGAGGGCCCCAATCAGCCCCAGCATTTT	CSVTEGPNQPQHF	few	TRBV29-1	NA	TRBJ1-5
TGCGCCAGCAGCCAAGATCCCGTACAGGGAGAGGCTTTCTTT	CASSQDPVQGEAFF	few	TRBV4-1	NA	TRBJ1-1
TGTGCCAGCAATCTCCTTTCAGATACGCAGTATTTT	CASNLLSDTQYF	NA	TRBV28	NA	TRBJ2-3